The 26 T cell receptor beta chains in this list originate from one sample, sequenced in a study of cytomegalovirus exposure and HLA in healthy donors. The PCR made use of 60 Vbeta and 13 Jbeta primers. Measured with immunoSEQ multiplex PCR; TCRdb has only the in-frame clones, and not every one. This table holds around 260,000 clones, under 90% found once. The sequencing input was PBMCs. The receptors were gathered from a girl aged 2 to 9 in good health and CMV-seronegative.

The chain is built from TRBV7-6 and TRBJ1-1; D may be TRBD1 (5 bases). This CDR3 comprises 14 residues. V gave up 4 bases and J gave up 6 bases, with 15 bases separating them. Germline lookup yields CDR1 SGHVS and CDR2 FNYEAQ. The CDR3 DNA reads TGTGCCAGCAGCTCGGGAGCAGGGCTCCCTGAAGCTTTCTTT. Amino acid sequence: CASSSGAGLPEAFF.

The CDR3 reads CASKWDRGGQPQHF. In nucleotides, the CDR3 is TGTGCCAGTAAGTGGGACAGGGGAGGTCAGCCCCAGCATTTT. The genes are TRBV19 and TRBJ1-5; the match to TRBD1 covers 10 bases. Germline V CDR1 and CDR2: LNHDA, SQIVND (reference sequence). The trim removed 7 bases at V and 6 bases at J, leaving 6 bases unmatched. This CDR3 contains 14 residues.

The rearrangement joins TRBV2 to TRBJ2-7; 11 bases are shared with TRBD1. The CDR3 covers 15 residues. Losses at the gene ends were 6 bases for V and 3 bases for J; bases not matched to a gene: 7. Germline V lookup: CDR1 SNHLY, CDR2 FYNNEI. The CDR3 DNA is TGTGCCAGCAGAGAAAGGACAGGGGGCTTCTACGAGCAGTACTTC. Translating it yields CASRERTGGFYEQYF. The complete variable domain, with remaining parts taken from reference TRBV2 and TRBJ2-7, reads EPEVTQTPSHQVTQMGQEVILRCVPISNHLYFYWYRQILGQKVEFLVSFYNNEISEKSEIFDDQFSVERPDGSNFTLKIRSTKLEDSAMYFCASRERTGGFYEQYFGPGTRLTVT.

The chain combines TRBV28 with TRBJ2-3; D might be TRBD2 (6 bases). CDR1 and CDR2 (germline): MDHEN, SYDVKM. The germline V and J ends were trimmed by 5 bases and 2 bases, with 20 bases remaining between them. This CDR3 is 17 amino acids long. CDR3 residues: CASSPPAGRRDTDTQYF. The CDR3, as DNA: TGTGCCAGCAGTCCCCCCGCGGGTCGGAGGGACACAGATACGCAGTATTTT.

V is TRBV30 and J is TRBJ2-1, with 12 bases fitting TRBD2. CDR3 length equals 16 residues. V gave up 3 bases and J gave up 2 bases; unmatched junction bases: 5. The germline gives CDR1 GTSNPN, CDR2 SVGIG (reference sequence). The CDR3 DNA sequence: TGTGCCTGGAGCCGTTCTAGCGGGAGGGCCTACAATGAGCAGTTCTTC. As protein: CAWSRSSGRAYNEQFF.

DNA of the CDR3: TGCGCCAGCAGCTTTGGGACAGGGGACTACGAGCAGTACTTC. Its protein product is CASSFGTGDYEQYF. The chain recombines TRBV5-1 with TRBJ2-5; 10 bases are shared with TRBD1. With the DNA end fitting TRBJ2-7 better, the J assignment may be wrong. The CDR3 loop spans 14 amino acids. CDR1 SGHRS and CDR2 YFSETQ come from the germline V gene.

This clone has a handful of counts. This chain uses TRBV6-5 with TRBJ2-7; 9 bases match TRBD1. Germline CDR1 and CDR2: MNHEY and SVGAGI. The CDR3 covers 14 residues. The J segment lost 4 bases and the V segment lost 8 bases, leaving 9 bases of the junction unmatched. CDR3 DNA: TGTGCCAGCGCCGCCGGGACAGGGCGGTACGAGCAGTACTTC. Protein sequence: CASAAGTGRYEQYF.

The V call is TRBV6-5, the J call TRBJ2-1; D not resolved. Germline lookup yields CDR1 MNHEY and CDR2 SVGAGI. This CDR3 has 15 amino acids. Trimming shortened V by 6 bases and J by 4 bases, and 16 bases separated the two germline ends. The CDR3 DNA sequence: TGTGCCAGCAGACCCAAGACCCGGGTTTACAATGAGCAGTTCTTC. Amino acid sequence: CASRPKTRVYNEQFF.

The chain links TRBV19 to TRBJ1-1; TRBD1 might be the D (5 bases). V lost 3 bases, J lost 1 base, and 12 bases lay in between. The length of the CDR3 is 15 residues. CDR1 is LNHDA and CDR2 is SQIVND in the germline V gene (reference sequence). The CDR3 is CASSMYRGGNTEAFF. The CDR3 coding sequence is TGTGCCAGTAGTATGTACCGCGGGGGGAACACTGAAGCTTTCTTT.

The CDR3 region is CASSPDRGPDYEQYF. As DNA, the CDR3 is TGTGCCAGCAGCCCCGACAGGGGGCCCGACTACGAGCAGTACTTC. V is TRBV5-6 and J is TRBJ2-7; TRBD1 agrees at 10 bases. CDR3 length: 15 amino acids. CDR1 is SGHDT, CDR2 YYEEEE, per germline. Losses at the gene ends were 4 bases for V and 3 bases for J; bases not matched to a gene: 7.

This chain uses TRBV9 with TRBJ2-7; 15 nucleotides agree with TRBD2. Germline CDR1 SGDLS, CDR2 YYNGEE. Trimming took 0 bases from V and 4 from J; bases not matched to a gene: 2. The CDR3 totals 16 residues. CDR3 sequence (DNA): TGTGCCAGCAGCGTAGGGGGACTAGCGGGAGGTTACGAGCAGTACTTC. Protein sequence: CASSVGGLAGGYEQYF.

The chain employs TRBV5-1 and TRBJ2-7; possibly TRBD1 for D (6 bases). Germline V lookup: CDR1 SGHRS, CDR2 YFSETQ. V was cut by 2 bases and J by 2 bases, with 11 bases left in between. The CDR3 has 14 amino acids. The CDR3 DNA reads TGCGCCAGCAGCTTCCGGGACAATGCCTACGAGCAGTACTTC. Translated: CASSFRDNAYEQYF.

This chain connects TRBV25-1 to TRBJ1-3; a weak D match, TRBD1 (5 bases). The ends were cut back, 4 bases at V and 2 bases at J, with 15 bases in the middle. Germline lookup yields CDR1 MGHDK and CDR2 SYGVNS. This CDR3 has 16 residues. In DNA, the CDR3 is TGTGCCAGCAGTGGCATCCAGGGCGGTGCTGGAAACACCATATATTTT. Protein product: CASSGIQGGAGNTIYF.

The CDR3 here is CASSPVPNTGELFF. The CDR3 DNA sequence: TGCGCCAGCAGCCCCGTCCCGAACACCGGGGAGCTGTTTTTT. The rearrangement uses TRBV5-1 and TRBJ2-2; D is unclear. CDR3 length: 14 residues. Between the trimmed V and J ends, which lost 4 bases and 0 bases, there was a span of 7 bases. Germline lookup yields CDR1 SGHRS and CDR2 YFSETQ.

The chain combines TRBV4-1 with TRBJ1-5, with a possible D match to TRBD1 (5 bases). The ends were cut back, 4 bases at V and 6 bases at J, with 16 bases in the middle. The CDR3 loop spans 15 amino acids. Per germline, CDR1 MGHRA and CDR2 YSYEKL. The CDR3 region is CASSLRGGSSQPQHF. CDR3 nucleotides: TGCGCCAGCAGCCTCCGCGGGGGGTCAAGTCAGCCCCAGCATTTT.

The chain joins TRBV6-7 to TRBJ2-7; 8 bases match TRBD1. TRBV6-7 belongs to the ORF category, with a function that is uncertain. After removal of 11 bases from V and 0 bases from J, the junction contained 3 bases not matched to a gene. The CDR3 is 12 residues long. CDR3 in amino acids: CAGQGSSYEQYF. Here the CDR3 DNA reads TGTGCCGGACAGGGAAGCTCCTACGAGCAGTACTTC.

Written as DNA, the CDR3 is TGTGCCAGCAGTGTTACTAGCGGGGGGGCTAGCACAGATACGCAGTATTTT. This gives the protein CASSVTSGGASTDTQYF. This sequence joins TRBV28 and TRBJ2-3, with 13 bases that match TRBD2. The CDR3 runs 17 residues. Looked up from germline, CDR1 is MDHEN and CDR2 is SYDVKM. The ends lost 5 bases at V and 0 bases at J; junction bases unmatched: 5.

This chain uses TRBV27 with TRBJ2-5; D gene unclear. This CDR3 has 14 amino acids. V lost 8 bases, J lost 9 bases, and 22 bases lay in between. Germline V lookup: CDR1 MNHEY, CDR2 SMNVEV (reference sequence). The CDR3 reads CASQESRSHLAQYF. DNA for the CDR3: TGTGCCAGCCAAGAGAGCCGGTCCCACTTGGCCCAGTACTTC.

This chain links TRBV27 with TRBJ1-2; 10 bases match TRBD1. The CDR3 spans 16 residues. CDR1 is MNHEY, CDR2 SMNVEV, per germline (reference sequence). J lost 6 bases, V lost 4 bases, and 11 bases had no gene match. This CDR3 is CASSWGTGVGIDGYTF. The DNA for the CDR3 is TGTGCCAGCAGTTGGGGGACAGGGGTGGGAATTGATGGCTACACCTTC.

The chain combines TRBV6-6 with TRBJ1-5, with 8 positions matching TRBD1. CDR1 and CDR2 (germline): MNHNY, SVGAGI (reference sequence). The V gene end was trimmed by 6 bases and the J gene end by 7 bases; junction bases not matched to a gene: 8. The CDR3 is 14 amino acids. The CDR3 loop reads CASRTRGRRQPQHF. The CDR3 DNA reads as TGTGCCAGCAGAACCAGGGGGCGGCGGCAGCCCCAGCATTTT.

This chain connects TRBV5-6 to TRBJ2-7; D may be TRBD2 (6 bases). CDR1 and CDR2 (germline): SGHDT, YYEEEE. V was trimmed by 4 bases and J by 0 bases, leaving 14 bases between them. CDR3 length: 15 amino acids. The CDR3 coding sequence is TGTGCCAGCAGCGTGGGCTGGGGGGACTCCTACGAGCAGTACTTC. Translating it yields CASSVGWGDSYEQYF. Together with reference TRBV5-6 and TRBJ2-7, the CDR3 gives the full variable domain: DAGVTQSPTHLIKTRGQQVTLRCSPKSGHDTVSWYQQALGQGPQFIFQYYEEEERQRGNFPDRFSGHQFPNYSSELNVNALLLGDSALYLCASSVGWGDSYEQYFGPGTRLTVT.

The genes are TRBV25-1 and TRBJ2-3, with TRBD1 as a possible D gene (6 bases). CDR3 length: 16 residues. CDR1 is MGHDK, CDR2 SYGVNS, per germline. Trimming removed 3 bases at V and 0 bases at J, with 13 bases between. As DNA, the CDR3 is TGTGCCAGCAGTGATGGCCAGGGGAAAAGCACAGATACGCAGTATTTT. Its protein product is CASSDGQGKSTDTQYF.

The rearrangement uses TRBV18 and TRBJ1-4, with TRBD1 identical over 7 bases. Germline assignment: CDR1 KGHSH and CDR2 LQKENI. The J segment lost 4 bases and the V segment lost 5 bases, leaving 1 base of the junction unmatched. The CDR3 loop spans 13 amino acids. Written as DNA, the CDR3 is TGTGCCAGCTCAGGGACAGATAATGAAAAACTGTTTTTT. Amino acid sequence: CASSGTDNEKLFF.

V gene TRBV7-9 combines with J gene TRBJ2-5; D is perhaps TRBD1 (6 bases). This CDR3 region has 12 residues. The V end lost 5 bases, the J end lost 5 bases, and 9 bases lay between the germline ends. The V gene's germline CDR1 is SEHNR and CDR2 FQNEAQ (reference sequence). CDR3 in DNA: TGTGCCAGCAGCCAGGGGCGGGAGACCCAGTACTTC. This gives the protein CASSQGRETQYF.

This clone was seen a handful of times. V usage is TRBV28 and J usage is TRBJ2-1; 15 bases agree with TRBD2. CDR1 is MDHEN and CDR2 is SYDVKM in the germline V gene. The CDR3 sequence is 18 residues long. J lost 6 bases, V lost 6 bases, and 12 bases had no gene match. DNA of the CDR3: TGTGCCAGCAGCGCCTTTGGACTAGCGGGAGGGCGTGTCAATGAGCAGTTCTTC. Translation gives CASSAFGLAGGRVNEQFF.

This chain uses TRBV28 with TRBJ2-7; 8 positions agree with TRBD2. The CDR3 covers 17 residues. J was trimmed by 3 bases and V by 3 bases; bases with no gene match: 13. Per germline, CDR1 MDHEN and CDR2 SYDVKM. In nucleotides, the CDR3 is TGTGCCAGCAGTTTGGGGCTCGGGGGGGCCGGGGACTACGAGCAGTACTTC. This gives the protein CASSLGLGGAGDYEQYF.